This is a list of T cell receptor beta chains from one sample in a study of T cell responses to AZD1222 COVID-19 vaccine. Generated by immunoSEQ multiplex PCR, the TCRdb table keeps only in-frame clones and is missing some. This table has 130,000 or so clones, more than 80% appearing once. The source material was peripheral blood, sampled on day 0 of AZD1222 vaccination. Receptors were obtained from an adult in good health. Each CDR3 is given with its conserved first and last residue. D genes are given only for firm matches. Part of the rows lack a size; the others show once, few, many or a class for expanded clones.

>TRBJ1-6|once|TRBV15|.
TGTGCCACCAGCGGGAGCTCCTATAATTCACCCCTCCACTTT
CATSGSSYNSPLHF
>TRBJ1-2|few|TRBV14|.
TGTGCCAGCAGCCCCCCCGGGACACCACTCTATGGCTACACCTTC
CASSPPGTPLYGYTF
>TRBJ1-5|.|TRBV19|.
TGTGCCGGTCGGACGGGCAATCAGCCCCAGCATTTT
CAGRTGNQPQHF
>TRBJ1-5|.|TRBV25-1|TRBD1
TGTGCCAGCATGGGGACAGGCGTAGGTCAGCCCCAGCATTTT
CASMGTGVGQPQHF
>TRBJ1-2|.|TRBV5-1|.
TGCGCCAGCAGCTTACTACAGGGTGACTATGGCTACACCTTC
CASSLLQGDYGYTF
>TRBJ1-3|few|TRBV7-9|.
TGTGCCAGCAGCTTCTCGGACACCATATATTTT
CASSFSDTIYF
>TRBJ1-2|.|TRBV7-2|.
TGTGCCAGCAGCTCCCAGAGGTATGGCTACACCTTC
CASSSQRYGYTF
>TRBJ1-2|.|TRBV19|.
TGTGCCAGTAGTATAGCCGGGGGAGCTAACTATGGCTACACCTTC
CASSIAGGANYGYTF
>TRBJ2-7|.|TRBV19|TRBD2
TGTGCCAGTAGTACTGCGGCTAGCGGGAGACACGAGCAGTACTTC
CASSTAASGRHEQYF
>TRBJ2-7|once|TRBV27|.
TGTGCCAGCAGTTTTGCAGGGGGACTCTACGAGCAGTACTTC
CASSFAGGLYEQYF
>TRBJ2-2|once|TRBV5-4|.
TGTGCCAGCAGCTACGGACTCCCCTGGGGGACCGGGGAGCTGTTTTTT
CASSYGLPWGTGELFF
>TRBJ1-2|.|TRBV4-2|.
TGTGCCAGCAGATCCCAGGGTTCCCCCTATGGCTACACCTTC
CASRSQGSPYGYTF
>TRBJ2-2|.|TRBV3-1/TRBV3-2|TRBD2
TGTGCCAGCAGCCGCCCTTCTCTCAGGACTAGCGGGAACACCGGGGAGCTGTTTTTT
CASSRPSLRTSGNTGELFF
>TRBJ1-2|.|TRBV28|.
TGTGCCAGCAGTGGCCCGGGGAGAAAAGGCTACACCTTC
CASSGPGRKGYTF
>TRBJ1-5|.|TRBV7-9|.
TGTGCCAGCAGCTCCGCAGGACTCGGGAGGAATCAGCCCCAGCATTTT
CASSSAGLGRNQPQHF
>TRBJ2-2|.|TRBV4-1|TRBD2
TGCGCCAGCAGACAAGATAGCGGGAGGGCCAACGCCGGGGAGCTGTTTTTT
CASRQDSGRANAGELFF
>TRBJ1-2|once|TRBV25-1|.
TGTGCCAGCAGTGAATATAGAGGGGACGGCTACACCTTC
CASSEYRGDGYTF
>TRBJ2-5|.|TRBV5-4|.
TGTGCCAGCAGCTTGAATCGGGAGACCCAGTACTTC
CASSLNRETQYF
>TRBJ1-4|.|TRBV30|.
TGTGCCTGGAGTGTCAGGGGCCCTAATGAAAAACTGTTTTTT
CAWSVRGPNEKLFF
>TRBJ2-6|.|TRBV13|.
TGTGCCAGCAGCTTCCCCACAGGGCCCGCGGCCAACGTCCTGACTTTC
CASSFPTGPAANVLTF
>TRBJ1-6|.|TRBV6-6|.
TGTGCCAGCAGCCAAGGACAGTCACCCCTCCACTTT
CASSQGQSPLHF
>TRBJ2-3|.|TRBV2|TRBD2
TGTGCCAGCAGGGGGGGGAGACTCACAGATACGCAGTATTTT
CASRGGRLTDTQYF
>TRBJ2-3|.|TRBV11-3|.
TGTGCCAGCAGCTTAGGGACTCGGGGAGATACGCAGTATTTT
CASSLGTRGDTQYF
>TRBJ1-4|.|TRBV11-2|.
TGTGCCAGCAGCTTAAACCCCGCGGCGGAGACAACTAATGAAAAACTGTTTTTT
CASSLNPAAETTNEKLFF
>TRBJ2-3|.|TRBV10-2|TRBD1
TGCGCCACCAGACAGGGAAGCACAGATACGCAGTATTTT
CATRQGSTDTQYF
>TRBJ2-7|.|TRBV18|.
TGTGCCAGCTCACCAGGGTCCCACGAGCAGTACTTC
CASSPGSHEQYF
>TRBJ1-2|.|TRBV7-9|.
TGTGCCAGCAGCTTAGGGGTACAATCCTATGGCTACACCTTC
CASSLGVQSYGYTF
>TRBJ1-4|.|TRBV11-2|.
TGTGCCAGCAGCTTAGGGGGGGGACTTCGTGAAAAACTGTTTTTT
CASSLGGGLREKLFF
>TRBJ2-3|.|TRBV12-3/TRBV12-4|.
TGTGCCAGCAGTCAGGCTCCGACAGATACGCAGTATTTT
CASSQAPTDTQYF
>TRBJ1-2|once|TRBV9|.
TGTGCCAGCAGCCCTGAACTATCGGCCTATGGCTACACCTTC
CASSPELSAYGYTF
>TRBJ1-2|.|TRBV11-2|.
TGTGCCAGCAGTTTCGGGACGGGGCTTGGCTACACCTTC
CASSFGTGLGYTF
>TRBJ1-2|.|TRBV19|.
TGTGCCAGTAGGACGACTCGGGGGGTGCACCGCTTTCGGTCTAACTATGGCTACACCTTC
CASRTTRGVHRFRSNYGYTF
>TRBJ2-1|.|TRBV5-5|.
TGTGCCAGCAGCGGGGAGGTCAAACTAGTTAACTATGAGCAGTTCTTC
CASSGEVKLVNYEQFF
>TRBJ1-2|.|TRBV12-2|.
TGTGCAAGTCGCTTATTCCGGGGAGGGATTTACTATGGCTACACCTTC
CASRLFRGGIYYGYTF
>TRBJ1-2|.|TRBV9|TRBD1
TGTGCCAGCAGCGTAGATGTCTTCGCGACAGGGAACGAGCTTTATGGCTACACCTTC
CASSVDVFATGNELYGYTF
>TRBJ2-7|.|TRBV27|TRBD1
TGTGCCAGCAGCCTGCCGGGACAGAACTCCGAGCAGTACTTC
CASSLPGQNSEQYF
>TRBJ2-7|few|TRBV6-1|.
TGTGCCAGCAGTGACAGGGGTTCCTACGAGCAGTACTTC
CASSDRGSYEQYF
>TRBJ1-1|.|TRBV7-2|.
TGTGCCAGCAGCCCCCTGGCGACAGGGAACACTGAAGCTTTCTTT
CASSPLATGNTEAFF
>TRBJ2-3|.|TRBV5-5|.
TGTGCCAGCAGCTTGGTTGCGACAGGCACAGATACGCAGTATTTT
CASSLVATGTDTQYF
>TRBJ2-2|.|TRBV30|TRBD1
TGTGCCTGGCAGGGGGCCGGTGGGGAGCTGTTTTTT
CAWQGAGGELFF
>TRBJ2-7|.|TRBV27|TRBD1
TGTGCCAGCACTCCTTACGCGGCAGGGGGCACCTACGAGCAGTACTTC
CASTPYAAGGTYEQYF
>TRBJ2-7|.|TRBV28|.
TGTGCCAGCAGTTTATGGGACGGGAAGTACTACGAGCAGTACTTC
CASSLWDGKYYEQYF